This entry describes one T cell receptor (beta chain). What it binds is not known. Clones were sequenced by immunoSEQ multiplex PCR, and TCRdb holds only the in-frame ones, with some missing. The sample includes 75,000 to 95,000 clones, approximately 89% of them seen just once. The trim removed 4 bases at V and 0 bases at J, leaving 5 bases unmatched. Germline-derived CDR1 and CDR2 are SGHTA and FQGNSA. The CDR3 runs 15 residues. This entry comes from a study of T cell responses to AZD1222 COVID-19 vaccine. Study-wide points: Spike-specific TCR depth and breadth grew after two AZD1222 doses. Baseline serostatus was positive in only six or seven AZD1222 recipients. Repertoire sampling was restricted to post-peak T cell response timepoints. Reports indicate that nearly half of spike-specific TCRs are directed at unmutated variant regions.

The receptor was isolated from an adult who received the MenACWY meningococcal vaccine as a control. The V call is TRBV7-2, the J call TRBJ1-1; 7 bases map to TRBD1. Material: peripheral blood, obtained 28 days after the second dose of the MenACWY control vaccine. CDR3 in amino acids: CASSYHRGMNTEAFF. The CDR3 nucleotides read TGTGCCAGCAGCTACCACAGGGGTATGAACACTGAAGCTTTCTTT.